Sequencing of this T cell receptor (beta chain) was carried out in a study of identical twins. TCRdb reprocessed the 5' RACE reads via MiXCR and lists one record per CDR3 protein. This table has 500,000 or so distinct CDR3 sequences, 12% to 15% appearing once. Trimming took 6 bases from V and 4 from J; bases not matched to a gene: 11. Germline-derived CDR1 and CDR2 are DFQATT and SNEGSKA (reference sequence). The CDR3 is 14 residues long. The same sample was also used in a study of yellow fever vaccine responses in identical twins.

Source material: CD4+ T cells sorted from blood. The V and J genes are TRBV20-1 and TRBJ1-1; 7 bases match TRBD1. The clonotype originates from a woman between 18 and 29 years old in good health. The CDR3 region is CSAGRGAGGTEAFF. The CDR3 DNA follows: TGCAGTGCCGGCAGGGGGGCGGGGGGCACTGAAGCTTTCTTT.